The entry below gives a single T cell receptor beta chain sequence along with its context. This clone's antigen is unknown. The record has no base qualities; no much larger clone is one base away. The sample originates from a study of OX40 agonist ivuxolimab in advanced cancers. Turning to the overall study: Ivuxolimab, which targeted the costimulatory receptor OX40 (CD134), was an agonistic, fully human IgG2 monoclonal antibody. Intravenous ivuxolimab was administered to patients every 2 weeks at six dose levels: 0.01, 0.1, 0.3, 1.5, 3 and 10 mg/kg. Of the roughly 54 dose-escalation patients, hepatocellular carcinoma was present in some 19, melanoma in approximately 15, renal cell carcinoma in 9 and head and neck cancer in 9. In the dose-escalation cohort, 65% to 90% of patients were male, and the mean age was approximately 60 years, with a range of about 23 to 80. Prior anti-PD-1, anti-PD-L1 or anti-CTLA-4 therapy was permitted, and approximately 40% of dose-escalation patients had received checkpoint inhibitors. Partial responses occurred in three dose-escalation patients: two with cutaneous melanoma and one with hepatocellular carcinoma. Peripheral TCRbeta sequencing aimed to test whether ivuxolimab altered TCR sequence diversity and caused clonal T-cell expansion. The paper describes the monotherapy dose-escalation part (N of about 52 patients) of the phase I trial of ivuxolimab. Points the paper makes about the study in general: Low levels of normalized T-cell clonal expansion were also shown by some nonresponding patients. At doses of 0.1 to 3.0 mg/kg, clonal expansion of both CD4+ and CD8+ blood T cells was observed from baseline to week 6. Which antigens the clonally expanded peripheral T cells were specific for was not determined. Partial responders in the 0.1-3.0 mg/kg groups had among the lowest normalized peripheral clonal expansion, especially among CD8+ T cells. After ivuxolimab, CD8+ T cells had more expanded clones than CD4+ T cells on average.

Patients with a history of autoimmune disease or receiving systemic immunosuppression were excluded from the trial. Peripheral blood for TCR sequencing was collected from all dose cohorts at baseline, on cycle 4 day 1, and on cycle 7 day 1. The samples were drawn from a first-in-human, open-label, multicenter phase I dose-escalation trial of ivuxolimab. Adults with locally advanced or metastatic melanoma, renal cell, hepatocellular, or head and neck squamous cell carcinoma were enrolled in the trial. Before TCR sequencing, CD4+ and CD8+ T cells were separately sorted from peripheral blood. Spanning cysteine to phenylalanine, the CDR3 consists of 14 amino acids. CDR3 DNA is the only sequence kept; it has 42 bases, read in frame from the first base. Genomic DNA was isolated from the sorted cells so that the TCRbeta CDR3 region could be sequenced. TCRbeta CDR3 regions were sequenced using the immunoSEQ Assay. This immuneACCESS table, as held by TCRdb, lists in-frame sequences with V and J called but not all clones. Of the missing ones, under half trace to an unresolved V gene in checked studies; the others have no known cause. For this sample there are tens of thousands of clones; 86% appear just once. 0.85% to 1% of the sample is in the top ten clones.

The origin of this receptor is an adult with an advanced solid tumor such as melanoma, head and neck, liver or kidney cancer. The chain is encoded by TRBV12-1 joined to TRBJ1-4. TRBV12-1 is a pseudogene. The input for sequencing was CD4+ or CD8+ T cells sorted from blood, taken in a trial of the OX40 agonist ivuxolimab. The CDR3 region has the sequence CASSSRDADEKLFF. The DNA sequence follows: TGTGCCAGCAGCTCCCGGGACGCCGATGAAAAACTGTTTTTT.